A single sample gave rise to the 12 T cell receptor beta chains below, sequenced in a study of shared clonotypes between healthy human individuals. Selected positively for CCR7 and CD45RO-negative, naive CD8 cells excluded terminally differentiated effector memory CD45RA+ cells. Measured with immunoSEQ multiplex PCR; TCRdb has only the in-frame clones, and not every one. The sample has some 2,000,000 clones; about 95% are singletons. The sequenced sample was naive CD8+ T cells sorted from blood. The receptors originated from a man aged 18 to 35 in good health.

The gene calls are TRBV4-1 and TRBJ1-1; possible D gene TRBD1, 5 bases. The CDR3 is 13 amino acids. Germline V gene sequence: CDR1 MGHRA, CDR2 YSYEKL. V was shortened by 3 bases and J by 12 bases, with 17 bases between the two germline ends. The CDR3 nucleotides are TGCGCCAGCAGCCAGGTTGAGGGGAGAGGGACTTTCTTT. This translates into CASSQVEGRGTFF.

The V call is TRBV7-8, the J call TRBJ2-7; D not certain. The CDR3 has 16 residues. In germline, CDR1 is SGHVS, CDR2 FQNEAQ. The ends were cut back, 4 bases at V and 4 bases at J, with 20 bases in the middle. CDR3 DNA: TGTGCCAGCAGCTCCCCTGACGGCCGCGTAGCTTACGAGCAGTACTTC. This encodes CASSSPDGRVAYEQYF.

CDR3 residues: CASSEAELAGPFTQYF. CDR3 DNA: TGTGCCAGCAGTGAAGCGGAACTAGCGGGCCCGTTTACGCAGTATTTT. V is TRBV2 and J is TRBJ2-3; 9 bases match TRBD2. CDR3 size: 16 residues. Germline assignment: CDR1 SNHLY and CDR2 FYNNEI. The trim removed 0 bases at V and 8 bases at J, leaving 9 bases unmatched.

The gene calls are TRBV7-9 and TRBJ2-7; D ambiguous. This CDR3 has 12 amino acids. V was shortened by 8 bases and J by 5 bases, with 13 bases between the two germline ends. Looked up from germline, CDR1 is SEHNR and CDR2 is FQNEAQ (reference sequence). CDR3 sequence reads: CASGLQTHEQYF. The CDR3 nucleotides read TGTGCCAGCGGCCTACAGACCCACGAGCAGTACTTC.

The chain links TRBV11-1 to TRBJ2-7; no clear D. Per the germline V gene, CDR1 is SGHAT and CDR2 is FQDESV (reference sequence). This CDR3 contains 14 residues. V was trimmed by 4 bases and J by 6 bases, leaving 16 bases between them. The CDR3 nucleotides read TGTGCCAGCAGCTCTGAGACCGCCTGGTTCGAGCAGTACTTC. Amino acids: CASSSETAWFEQYF.

The CDR3 loop is CASSLGGDSSYEQYF. The CDR3 coding sequence is TGTGCCAGCAGCTTAGGGGGGGACAGCAGCTACGAGCAGTACTTC. The chain couples TRBV7-8 to TRBJ2-7, with D perhaps TRBD1 (7 bases). Trimming left V 1 base short and J 3 bases short, with 13 bases between. Germline CDR1 and CDR2: SGHVS and FQNEAQ. The CDR3 is 15 amino acids.

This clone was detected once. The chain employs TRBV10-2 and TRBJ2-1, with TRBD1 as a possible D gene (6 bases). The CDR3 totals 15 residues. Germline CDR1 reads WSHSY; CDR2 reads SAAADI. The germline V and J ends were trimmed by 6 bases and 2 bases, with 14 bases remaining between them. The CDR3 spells CASRTDRITYNEQFF. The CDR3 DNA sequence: TGCGCCAGCAGAACCGACAGGATAACCTACAATGAGCAGTTCTTC.

CDR3 nucleotide sequence: TGTGCCAGCAGCTTAGCCCCGGACAATAGCCGGTATTTT. It encodes CASSLAPDNSRYF. The rearrangement uses TRBV7-2 and TRBJ2-3, with D possibly TRBD1 on 5 matching bases. CDR3 length: 13 amino acids. The germline V gene encodes CDR1 SGHTA and CDR2 FQGNSA. The germline V and J ends were trimmed by 0 bases and 14 bases, with 15 bases remaining between them.

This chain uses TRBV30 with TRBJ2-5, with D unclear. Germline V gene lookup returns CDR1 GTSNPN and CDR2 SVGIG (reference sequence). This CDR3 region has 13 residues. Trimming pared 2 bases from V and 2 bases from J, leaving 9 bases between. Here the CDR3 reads CAWSLQTQETQYF. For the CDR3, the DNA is TGTGCCTGGAGTCTCCAGACTCAAGAGACCCAGTACTTC.

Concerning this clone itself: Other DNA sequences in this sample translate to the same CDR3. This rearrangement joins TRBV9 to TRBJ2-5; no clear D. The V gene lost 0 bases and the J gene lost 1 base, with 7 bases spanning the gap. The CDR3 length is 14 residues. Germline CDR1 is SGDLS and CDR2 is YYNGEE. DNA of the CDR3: TGTGCCAGCAGCGTAGCAGGCGTCCAAGAGACCCAGTACTTC. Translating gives CASSVAGVQETQYF.

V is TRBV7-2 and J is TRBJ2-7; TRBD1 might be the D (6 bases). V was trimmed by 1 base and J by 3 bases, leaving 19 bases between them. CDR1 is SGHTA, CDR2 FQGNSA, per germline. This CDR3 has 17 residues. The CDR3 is CASSLGDHREGFYEQYF. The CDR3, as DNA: TGTGCCAGCAGCTTAGGAGACCACAGGGAAGGTTTCTACGAGCAGTACTTC. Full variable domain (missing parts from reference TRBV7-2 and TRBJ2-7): GAGVSQSPSNKVTEKGKDVELRCDPISGHTALYWYRQSLGQGLEFLIYFQGNSAPDKSGLPSDRFSAERTGGSVSTLTIQRTQQEDSAVYLCASSLGDHREGFYEQYFGPGTRLTVT.

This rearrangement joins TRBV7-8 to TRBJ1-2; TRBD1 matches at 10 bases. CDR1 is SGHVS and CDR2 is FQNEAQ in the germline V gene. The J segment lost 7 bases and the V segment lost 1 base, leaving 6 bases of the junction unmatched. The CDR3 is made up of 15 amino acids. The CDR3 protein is CASSLDPGQGSGYTF. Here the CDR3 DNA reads TGTGCCAGCAGCTTAGATCCGGGACAGGGGAGTGGCTACACCTTC.